This T cell receptor beta chain was profiled in a study of cytomegalovirus exposure and HLA in healthy donors. 13 Jbeta primers and 60 Vbeta primers were used for the PCR. The data were produced by immunoSEQ multiplex PCR, yet TCRdb's version contains in-frame clones alone and is incomplete. The sample holds 180,000 or so clones, 9.5% seen once. This clone has just a few counts. Germline CDR1 and CDR2: MNHNS and SASEGT. V dropped 6 bases and J dropped 9 bases, with 8 bases sitting between them. CDR3 length: 11 residues. The receptor's source is a woman aged 25-40 years in good health and CMV-seropositive. The chain carries TRBV6-1 and TRBJ2-2; D is possibly TRBD2 (6 bases). The sequencing input was PBMCs. CDR3 DNA sequence: TGTGCCAGCAGGGGAGGCCGGGAGCTGTTTTTT. Translated: CASRGGRELFF.